This T cell receptor beta chain was captured in a study of control samples from healthy donors and cancer patients. The table came from immunoSEQ multiplex PCR; TCRdb's copy has only in-frame clones and leaves some out. The sample has around 200,000 clones; 85% to 95% are singletons. Germline CDR1 is KGHSH and CDR2 is LQKENI. V gave up 2 bases and J gave up 8 bases, with 9 bases separating them. The CDR3 has 13 amino acids. The chain joins TRBV18 to TRBJ1-4, with D uncertain. Source material: blood. The TCR was taken from a man aged 18 to 30 in good health. This chain's CDR3 is CASSPAGSEKLFF. The CDR3 coding sequence is TGTGCCAGCTCACCAGCAGGCTCAGAAAAACTGTTTTTT.